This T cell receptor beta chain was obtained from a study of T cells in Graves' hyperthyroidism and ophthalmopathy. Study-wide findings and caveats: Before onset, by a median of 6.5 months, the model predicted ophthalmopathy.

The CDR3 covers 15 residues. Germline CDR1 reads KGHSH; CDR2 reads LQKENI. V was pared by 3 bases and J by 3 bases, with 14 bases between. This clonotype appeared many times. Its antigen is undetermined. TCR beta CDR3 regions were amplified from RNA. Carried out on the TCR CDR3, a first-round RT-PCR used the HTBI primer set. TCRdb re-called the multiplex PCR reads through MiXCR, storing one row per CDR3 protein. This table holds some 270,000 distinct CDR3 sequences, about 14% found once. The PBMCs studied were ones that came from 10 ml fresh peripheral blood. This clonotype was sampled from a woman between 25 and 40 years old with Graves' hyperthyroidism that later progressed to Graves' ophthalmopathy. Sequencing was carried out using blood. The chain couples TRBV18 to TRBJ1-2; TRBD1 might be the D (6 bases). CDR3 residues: CASSPPQGGDYGYTF. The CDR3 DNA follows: TGTGCCAGCTCACCCCCCCAAGGGGGGGACTATGGCTACACCTTC.